The present entry profiles one TCR beta chain with its context. The data derive from a study of blood T cell repertoires in COVID-19. Study at large: There were acute and convalescent COVID-19 samples, and they came from the United States, Italy and Spain. Nucleic acid was either cDNA or gDNA, and it came from T cells, B-cell-depleted T cells, or PBMCs.

The CDR3 runs 13 residues. V shed 4 bases, J shed 2 bases, and the junction held 2 bases outside the gene matches. CDR1 is SGHRS and CDR2 is YFSETQ in the germline V gene. The repertoire was sequenced with immunoSEQ multiplex PCR; TCRdb's copy has only in-frame clones and lacks some. Of tens of thousands of clones in the sample, 84% are singletons; the top ten hold about an eighth. The rearrangement links TRBV5-1 to TRBJ2-5; 7 bases are a match to TRBD1. The receptor's source is a human donor in a cohort sampled during active COVID-19. Sequencing input: peripheral blood. CDR3 bases: TGCGCCAGCAGCCGGGACAGACAAGAGACCCAGTACTTC. It translates to CASSRDRQETQYF.